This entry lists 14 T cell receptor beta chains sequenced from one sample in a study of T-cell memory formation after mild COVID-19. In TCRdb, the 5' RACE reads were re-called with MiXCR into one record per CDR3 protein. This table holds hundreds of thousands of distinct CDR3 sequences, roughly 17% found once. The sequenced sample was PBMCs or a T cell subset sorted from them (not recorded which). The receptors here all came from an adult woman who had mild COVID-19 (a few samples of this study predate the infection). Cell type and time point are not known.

This chain's CDR3 is CASSLSSGNNEQYF. CDR3 DNA sequence: TGTGCCAGCAGCTTAAGTAGCGGGAACAACGAGCAGTACTTC. The gene calls are TRBV7-9 and TRBJ2-7; 8 nucleotides align to TRBD2. V lost 2 bases, J lost 5 bases, and 5 bases stayed unmatched. CDR3 size: 14 residues. Germline V gives CDR1 SEHNR, CDR2 FQNEAQ (reference sequence).

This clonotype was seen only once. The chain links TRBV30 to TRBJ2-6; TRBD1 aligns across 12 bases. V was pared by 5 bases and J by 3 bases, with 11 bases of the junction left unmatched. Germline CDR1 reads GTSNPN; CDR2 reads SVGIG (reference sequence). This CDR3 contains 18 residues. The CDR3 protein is CAWAHRDRGRSGANVLTF. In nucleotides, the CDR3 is TGTGCCTGGGCTCACCGGGACAGGGGGCGAAGTGGGGCCAACGTCCTGACTTTC.

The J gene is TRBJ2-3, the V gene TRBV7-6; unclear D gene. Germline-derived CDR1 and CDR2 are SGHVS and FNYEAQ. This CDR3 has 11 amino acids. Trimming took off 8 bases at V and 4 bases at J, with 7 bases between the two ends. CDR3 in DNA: TGTGCCAGCGAGTATGCAGATACGCAGTATTTT. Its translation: CASEYADTQYF.

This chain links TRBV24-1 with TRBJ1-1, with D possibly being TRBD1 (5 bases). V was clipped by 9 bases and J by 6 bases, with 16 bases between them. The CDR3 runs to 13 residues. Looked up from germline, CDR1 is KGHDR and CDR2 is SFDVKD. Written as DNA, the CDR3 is TGTGCCACCCGGACGGGGGGAAGGGCTGAAGCTTTCTTT. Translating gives CATRTGGRAEAFF.

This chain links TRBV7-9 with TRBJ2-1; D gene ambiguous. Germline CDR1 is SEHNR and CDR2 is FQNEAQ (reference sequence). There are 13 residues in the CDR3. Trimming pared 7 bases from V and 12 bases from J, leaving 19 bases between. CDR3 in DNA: TGTGCCAGCATCGCCTCGGACCGTCTGGCGCAGTTCTTC. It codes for CASIASDRLAQFF.

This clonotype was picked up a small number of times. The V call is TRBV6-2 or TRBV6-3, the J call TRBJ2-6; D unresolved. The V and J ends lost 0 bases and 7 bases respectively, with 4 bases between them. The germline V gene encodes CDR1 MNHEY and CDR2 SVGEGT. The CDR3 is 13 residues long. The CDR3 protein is CASSYSYANVLTF. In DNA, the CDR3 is TGTGCCAGCAGTTACTCTTACGCCAACGTCCTGACTTTC.

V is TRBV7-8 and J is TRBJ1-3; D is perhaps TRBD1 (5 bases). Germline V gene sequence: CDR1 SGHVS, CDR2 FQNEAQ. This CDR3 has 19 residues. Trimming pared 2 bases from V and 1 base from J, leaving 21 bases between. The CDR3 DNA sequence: TGTGCCAGCAGCTTACCCCTTACGGGGGAAGGGGTTTCTGGAAACACCATATATTTT. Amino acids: CASSLPLTGEGVSGNTIYF.

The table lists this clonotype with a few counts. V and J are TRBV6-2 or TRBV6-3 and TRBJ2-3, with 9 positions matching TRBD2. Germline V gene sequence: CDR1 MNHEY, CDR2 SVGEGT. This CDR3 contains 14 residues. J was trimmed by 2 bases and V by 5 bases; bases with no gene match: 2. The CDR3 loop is CASSPSGITDTQYF. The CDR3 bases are TGTGCCAGCAGTCCTAGCGGGATCACAGATACGCAGTATTTT.

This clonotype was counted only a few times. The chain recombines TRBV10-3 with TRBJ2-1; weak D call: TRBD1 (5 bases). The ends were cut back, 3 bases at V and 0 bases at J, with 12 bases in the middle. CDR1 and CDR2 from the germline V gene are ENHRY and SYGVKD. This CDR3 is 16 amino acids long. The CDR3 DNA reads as TGTGCCATCAGTGATTCGAAGGGGATCTCCTACAATGAGCAGTTCTTC. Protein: CAISDSKGISYNEQFF.

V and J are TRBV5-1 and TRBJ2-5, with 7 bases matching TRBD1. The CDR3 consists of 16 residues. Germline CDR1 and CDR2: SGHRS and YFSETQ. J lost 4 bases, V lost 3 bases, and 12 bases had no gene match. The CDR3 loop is CASSYTQGQRGETQYF. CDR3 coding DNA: TGCGCCAGCAGCTACACACAGGGGCAGAGGGGAGAGACCCAGTACTTC.

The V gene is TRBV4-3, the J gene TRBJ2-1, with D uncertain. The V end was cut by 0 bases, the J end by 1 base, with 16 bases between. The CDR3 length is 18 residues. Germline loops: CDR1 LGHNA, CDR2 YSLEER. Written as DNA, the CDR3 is TGCGCCAGCAGCCAAGACTATGCTCTGGTGGGGTCCTACAATGAGCAGTTCTTC. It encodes CASSQDYALVGSYNEQFF.

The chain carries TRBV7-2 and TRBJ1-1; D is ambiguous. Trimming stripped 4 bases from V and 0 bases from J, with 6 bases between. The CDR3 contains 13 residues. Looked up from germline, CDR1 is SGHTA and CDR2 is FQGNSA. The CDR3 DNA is TGTGCCAGCAGCTCGAGATTGAACACTGAAGCTTTCTTT. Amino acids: CASSSRLNTEAFF.

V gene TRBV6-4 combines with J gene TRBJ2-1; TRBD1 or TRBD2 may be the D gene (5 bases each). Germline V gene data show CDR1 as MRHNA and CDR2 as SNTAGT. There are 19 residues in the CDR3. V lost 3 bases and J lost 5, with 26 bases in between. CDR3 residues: CASSETGLAVKLRDNEQFF. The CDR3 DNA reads TGTGCCAGCAGTGAAACAGGTCTAGCCGTGAAACTAAGAGACAATGAGCAGTTCTTC.

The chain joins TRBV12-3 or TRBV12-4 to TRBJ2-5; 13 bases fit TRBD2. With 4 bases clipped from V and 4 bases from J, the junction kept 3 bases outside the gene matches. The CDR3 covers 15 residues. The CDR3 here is CASSSGTSGIETQYF. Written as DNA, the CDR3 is TGTGCCAGCAGTTCCGGGACTAGCGGGATAGAGACCCAGTACTTC.